Below, one T cell receptor (beta chain) is given with its context. The antigen is unknown. V lost 11 bases and J lost 0, with 14 bases in between. CDR1 WSHSY and CDR2 SAAADI come from the germline V gene. This CDR3 has 13 residues. CD8+CD57+ cell expansion had been shown by flow cytometry in patients chosen for sequencing. TCR beta VDJ and CDR3 profiling used genomic DNA as template. TCRdb ran MiXCR on the reads and lists one entry per CDR3 protein. The repertoire holds roughly 200,000 distinct CDR3 sequences, with about 60% as singletons. The data were taken from a study of CD8+CD57+ T cells in acquired aplastic anemia. As for the study in general: Quantities of DNA derived from sorted CD4+ and CD8+ cells averaged 3.2 ug. The study, taken as a whole, reports: Fewer than 35 CD8+ CDR3 sequences occurred in both the patients and the controls. Between patients and controls, CD8+ Simpson's diversity did not vary significantly.

Specimen: sorted CD4+, CD8+, or CD8+CD57+ T cells (not recorded which) from PBMCs. The receptor was derived from a human donor with aplastic anemia. The chain couples TRBV10-2 to TRBJ2-7, with D possibly matching TRBD1 (6 bases). CDR3 residues: CAVRDKHSYEQYF. The DNA for the CDR3 is TGCGCCGTTCGGGACAAGCACTCCTACGAGCAGTACTTC.